A selection of T cell receptor beta chains follows, all from one sample in a study of blood T cell repertoires in COVID-19. TCRdb's table, derived via immunoSEQ multiplex PCR, lists solely in-frame clones and lacks some. The data contain 100,000 to 120,000 clones, nearly 90% of them singletons. The sequenced material came from peripheral blood. These receptors all come from a woman aged 65 to 85 who had recovered from COVID-19. The CDR3 runs from the conserved cysteine through the conserved F or W. A D gene is named only where the DNA matches it firmly. Size values are once, few and many counts, or a class for expanded clones, and some rows have none.

CDR3aa	len	j_gene	v_gene	abundance	d_gene
CASSYWVGGEKLFF	14	TRBJ1-4	TRBV6-5	NA	NA
CAISDPPRGSGEQYF	15	TRBJ2-7	TRBV10-3	NA	NA
CASSHGTGNYGYTF	14	TRBJ1-2	TRBV28	NA	TRBD1
CASSEFGTSGWGNEQFF	17	TRBJ2-1	TRBV6-4	NA	TRBD2
CSASETTLNIQYF	13	TRBJ2-4	TRBV20-1	NA	NA
CASSPDSGDSGGETQYF	17	TRBJ2-5	TRBV11-3	NA	NA
CASSPPTGGNTEAFF	15	TRBJ1-1	TRBV18	NA	TRBD1
CASSTPPQGITEAFF	15	TRBJ1-1	TRBV19	NA	TRBD1
CSASWAGVEQYF	12	TRBJ2-7	TRBV20-1	once	TRBD2
CASSVAGQGVAGANVLTF	18	TRBJ2-6	TRBV9	NA	TRBD1
CPTYTPSNYGYTF	13	TRBJ1-2	TRBV21-1	NA	NA
CASRRSDGTYEQYF	14	TRBJ2-7	TRBV6-5	once	NA
CASSQSPSWTDAYEQYF	17	TRBJ2-7	TRBV3-1/TRBV3-2	once	NA
CASSPLMYQETQYF	14	TRBJ2-5	TRBV19	NA	NA
CASSPGGLEQYF	12	TRBJ2-7	TRBV5-6	NA	NA
CATGGFYGYTF	11	TRBJ1-2	TRBV27	few	NA
CATWDRGFQETQYF	14	TRBJ2-5	TRBV10-3	NA	TRBD1
CASSPSEYPSGGYTF	15	TRBJ1-2	TRBV18	NA	NA
CASTSWGAGLPYEQYF	16	TRBJ2-7	TRBV5-1	NA	NA
CASSAYPGQGNEKLFF	16	TRBJ1-4	TRBV27	once	TRBD1
CASSPDRGGGDTQYF	15	TRBJ2-3	TRBV18	NA	NA
CATKGLAGGAGDGDTQYF	18	TRBJ2-3	TRBV19	NA	TRBD2
CASSAGGELFF	11	TRBJ1-4	TRBV9	NA	NA
CAISEGRDRGYEQYF	15	TRBJ2-7	TRBV10-3	NA	TRBD1
CASSLHRGQYEQYF	14	TRBJ2-7	TRBV4-2	NA	TRBD1
CASRAQGGVGYTF	13	TRBJ1-2	TRBV19	NA	TRBD1
CATSLAGGGDTQYF	14	TRBJ2-3	TRBV24-1	once	TRBD2
CASSDGQGYGYTF	13	TRBJ1-2	TRBV9	NA	TRBD1
CASSPGTGGAWGSNQPQHF	19	TRBJ1-5	TRBV7-2	few	TRBD1
CASSPTGDRNEKLFF	15	TRBJ1-4	TRBV5-4	NA	TRBD1
CASSQDWAAYNEQFF	15	TRBJ2-1	TRBV4-2	NA	NA
CASSARQGEAGNTIYF	16	TRBJ1-3	TRBV7-8	NA	TRBD1